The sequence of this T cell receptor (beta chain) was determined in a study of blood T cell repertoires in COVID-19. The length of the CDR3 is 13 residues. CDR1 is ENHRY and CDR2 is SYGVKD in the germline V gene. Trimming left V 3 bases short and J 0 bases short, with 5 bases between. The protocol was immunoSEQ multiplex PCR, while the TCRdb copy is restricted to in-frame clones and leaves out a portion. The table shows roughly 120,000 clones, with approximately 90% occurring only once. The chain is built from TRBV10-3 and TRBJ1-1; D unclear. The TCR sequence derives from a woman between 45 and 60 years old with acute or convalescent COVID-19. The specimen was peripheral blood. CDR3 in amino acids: CAISDQVNTEAFF. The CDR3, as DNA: TGTGCCATCAGTGATCAGGTGAACACTGAAGCTTTCTTT.